The 6 T cell receptor beta chains given below trace back to one sample, sequenced in a study of response to subunit inactivated influenza vaccine. TCRdb analysed the RT-PCR reads with MiXCR anew, one entry per CDR3 protein. The table records about 520,000 distinct CDR3 sequences, 25% of them present only once. Source: CD4+ T cells sorted from PBMCs, taken roughly 5 days after vaccination. The receptors come from a man aged 50 or older who received an inactivated influenza vaccine.

This chain links TRBV7-8 with TRBJ1-2, with D unresolved. From germline, CDR1 is SGHVS and CDR2 FQNEAQ. This CDR3 has 15 residues. V was shortened by 2 bases and J by 4 bases, with 14 bases between the two germline ends. In nucleotides, the CDR3 is TGTGCCAGCAGCTTAACGGACCGCAACTCCTATGGCTACACCTTC. It is translated as CASSLTDRNSYGYTF.

The rearrangement joins TRBV7-7 to TRBJ2-1; TRBD2 matches 7 bases. Germline V gene lookup returns CDR1 SSHAT and CDR2 FNYEAQ (reference sequence). Germline trimming cut 0 bases from V and 7 bases from J; bases unmatched to any gene: 6. This CDR3 has 15 amino acids. The CDR3 sequence is CASSLAPTSENEQFF. The CDR3 coding sequence is TGTGCCAGCAGCTTAGCGCCAACTAGCGAAAATGAGCAGTTCTTC.

The chain employs TRBV3-1 and TRBJ1-1; D is possibly TRBD1 (6 bases). The V and J ends lost 1 base and 4 bases respectively, with 13 bases between them. CDR1 and CDR2 (germline): LGHDT, YNNKEL (reference sequence). There are 15 residues in the CDR3. The CDR3 sequence: CASSQGTGPGTEAFF. In DNA form, the CDR3 reads TGTGCCAGCAGCCAAGGAACAGGGCCGGGCACTGAAGCTTTCTTT. Full variable domain (remainder filled in from reference TRBV3-1 and TRBJ1-1): DTAVSQTPKYLVTQMGNDKSIKCEQNLGHDTMYWYKQDSKKFLKIMFSYNNKELIINETVPNRFSPKSPDKAHLNLHINSLELGDSAVYFCASSQGTGPGTEAFFGQGTRLTVV.

The chain couples TRBV4-2 to TRBJ2-5; unclear D gene. Per the germline V gene, CDR1 is LGHNA and CDR2 is YNFKEQ. This CDR3 has 15 amino acids. Trimming removed 0 bases at V and 5 bases at J, with 13 bases between. CDR3 sequence reads: CASSQEYRLPETQYF. CDR3 sequence (DNA): TGTGCCAGCAGCCAAGAGTACAGACTCCCCGAGACCCAGTACTTC.

In its sample, this clonotype was seen a few times. The chain is built from TRBV28 and TRBJ2-7; D call uncertain. CDR3 length: 12 amino acids. Germline V gene sequence: CDR1 MDHEN, CDR2 SYDVKM. V was cut by 7 bases and J by 6 bases, with 13 bases left in between. The CDR3 is CASTAWVGEQYF. Here the CDR3 DNA reads TGTGCCAGCACCGCGTGGGTGGGCGAGCAGTACTTC.

The V gene is TRBV12-3 or TRBV12-4, the J gene TRBJ1-1; 8 bases fit TRBD1. The V and J ends lost 7 bases and 2 bases, in that order; junction bases with no gene match: 6. The CDR3 contains 14 residues. CDR3 nucleotide sequence: TGTGCCAGCAATGATGGACAGGGAAACACTGAAGCTTTCTTT. The encoded protein is CASNDGQGNTEAFF.